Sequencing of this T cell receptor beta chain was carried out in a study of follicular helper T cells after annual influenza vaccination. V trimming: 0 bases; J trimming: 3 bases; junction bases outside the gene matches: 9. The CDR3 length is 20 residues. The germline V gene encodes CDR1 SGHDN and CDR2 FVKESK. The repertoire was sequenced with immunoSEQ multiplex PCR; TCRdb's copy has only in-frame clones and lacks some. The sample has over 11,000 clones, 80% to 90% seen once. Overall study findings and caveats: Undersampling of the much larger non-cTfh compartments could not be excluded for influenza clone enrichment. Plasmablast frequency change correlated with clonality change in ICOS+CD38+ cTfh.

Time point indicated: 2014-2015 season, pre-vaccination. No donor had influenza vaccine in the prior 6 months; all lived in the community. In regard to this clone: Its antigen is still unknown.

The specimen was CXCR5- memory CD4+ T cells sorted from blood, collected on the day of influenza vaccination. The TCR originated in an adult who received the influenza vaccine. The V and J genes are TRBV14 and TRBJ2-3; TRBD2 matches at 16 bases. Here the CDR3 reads CASSQEGGTSGGASTDTQYF. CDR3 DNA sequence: TGTGCCAGCAGCCAAGAAGGTGGGACTAGCGGGGGGGCATCAACAGATACGCAGTATTTT.